Sequencing of this T cell receptor beta chain was carried out in a study of blood T cell repertoires in COVID-19. Across the study: Sites in the United States, Italy and Spain provided acute and convalescent COVID-19 samples. T cells, B-cell-depleted T cells, or PBMCs provided the cDNA or gDNA that served as material.

Followed over time, Seattle patients had been enrolled while infection was active. Only one count was recorded for this clone. Authors' analysis steps: Amplification of reference gene primers provided the estimated nucleated cell counts. Data came from immunoSEQ multiplex PCR; TCRdb stores just in-frame clones and leaves some out. That table is the source of V, J and clone size, and D and trimming were worked out from the DNA. Of fewer than 350,000 clones in the sample, approximately 90% were seen once. The sequence derives from a woman aged 30 to 39 with COVID-19, enrolled during active disease. Specimen: peripheral blood.

The DNA of the CDR3 is TGTGCCAGCAGTTCGACTAGCGGGAGGGCCAAGTCCTACAATGAGCAGTTCTTC. Translation gives CASSSTSGRAKSYNEQFF. The rearrangement uses TRBV28 and TRBJ2-1, with 14 bases that match TRBD2. This CDR3 spans 18 amino acids. Germline V gene sequence: CDR1 MDHEN, CDR2 SYDVKM. V dropped 4 bases and J dropped 1; count of bases not matched to a gene: 6.